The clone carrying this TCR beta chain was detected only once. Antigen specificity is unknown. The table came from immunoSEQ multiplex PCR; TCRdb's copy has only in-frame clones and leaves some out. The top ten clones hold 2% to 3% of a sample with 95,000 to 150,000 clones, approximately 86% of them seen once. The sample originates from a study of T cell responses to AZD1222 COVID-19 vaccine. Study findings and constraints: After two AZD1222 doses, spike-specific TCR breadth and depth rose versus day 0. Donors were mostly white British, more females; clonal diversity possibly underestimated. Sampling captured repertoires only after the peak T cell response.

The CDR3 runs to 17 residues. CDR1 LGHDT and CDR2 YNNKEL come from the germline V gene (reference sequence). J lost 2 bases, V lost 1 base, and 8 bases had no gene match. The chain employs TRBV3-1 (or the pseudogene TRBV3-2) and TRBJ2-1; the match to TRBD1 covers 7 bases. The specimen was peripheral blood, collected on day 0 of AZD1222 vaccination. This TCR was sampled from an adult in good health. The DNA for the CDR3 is TGTGCCAGCAGCCAAGTTGTAGGGACAGTGACCTACAATGAGCAGTTCTTC. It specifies CASSQVVGTVTYNEQFF.